One sample yielded the 14 T cell receptor beta chains listed below, sequenced in a study of shared clonotypes between healthy human individuals. The method was immunoSEQ multiplex PCR; TCRdb's version includes in-frame clones alone and lacks a portion of them. The sample carries about 2 million clones, roughly 94% recorded once. What was sequenced was naive CD4+ T cells sorted from blood. Subset: CD45RA+ positively selected. The origin of the receptors is a man in his late teens or twenties in good health.

The CDR3: CASSLATTTSYNEQFF. In DNA, the CDR3 is TGTGCCAGCAGCTTAGCGACGACTACCTCCTACAATGAGCAGTTCTTC. This chain connects TRBV7-2 to TRBJ2-1; D may be TRBD2 (5 bases). Germline-derived CDR1 and CDR2 are SGHTA and FQGNSA. V dropped 0 bases and J dropped 0 bases, with 9 bases sitting between them. There are 16 residues in the CDR3.

The chain joins TRBV20-1 to TRBJ1-1; TRBD1 might be the D (6 bases). The CDR3 contains 11 residues. V gave up 3 bases and J gave up 7 bases, with 9 bases separating them. Germline V CDR1 and CDR2: DFQATT, SNEGSKA (reference sequence). The CDR3: CSASDRFEAFF. The CDR3 region has the DNA TGCAGTGCTAGCGACAGGTTTGAAGCTTTCTTT.

This chain links TRBV4-3 with TRBJ2-3; the D call may be TRBD1 or TRBD2 (5 bases each). The V and J ends lost 0 bases and 2 bases respectively, with 15 bases between them. Per germline, CDR1 LGHNA and CDR2 YSLEER. The CDR3 runs to 17 residues. The CDR3 here is CASSQELLVGPTDTQYF. The CDR3, as DNA: TGCGCCAGCAGCCAAGAGTTGCTAGTGGGACCCACAGATACGCAGTATTTT.

Points on this clone: This same CDR3 is encoded by further DNA sequences in the sample. The genes are TRBV6-5 and TRBJ1-1; D is possibly TRBD1 (5 bases). V was pared by 0 bases and J by 4 bases, with 12 bases between. CDR3 length: 15 amino acids. Germline V CDR1 and CDR2: MNHEY, SVGAGI. This CDR3 is CASSYSGGRGTEAFF. The CDR3, as DNA: TGTGCCAGCAGTTACTCAGGAGGGAGGGGCACTGAAGCTTTCTTT.

The chain joins TRBV10-3 to TRBJ1-2; D uncertain. This CDR3 is 13 amino acids long. The ends were cut back, 6 bases at V and 3 bases at J, with 11 bases in the middle. Germline CDR1 ENHRY, CDR2 SYGVKD. CDR3 in amino acids: CAIRDLVYYGYTF. CDR3 nucleotides: TGTGCCATCAGGGACCTAGTCTACTATGGCTACACCTTC.

This chain joins TRBV5-1 and TRBJ2-7; 7 bases are shared with TRBD1. V dropped 2 bases and J dropped 5; count of bases not matched to a gene: 10. The CDR3 runs 15 residues. Germline V gene data show CDR1 as SGHRS and CDR2 as YFSETQ. The DNA for the CDR3 is TGCGCCAGCAGCTTATACGACAGGGACATCAACGAGCAGTACTTC. As protein: CASSLYDRDINEQYF.

CDR3 sequence: CASSSWTSGRSNEQFF. The CDR3 nucleotides are TGTGCCAGCAGCTCCTGGACTAGCGGGAGGAGCAATGAGCAGTTCTTC. This chain links TRBV7-2 with TRBJ2-1; 14 nucleotides line up with TRBD2. V lost 4 bases to trimming and J lost 6 bases; unmatched junction nucleotides: 5. Per germline, CDR1 SGHTA and CDR2 FQGNSA. The CDR3 totals 16 residues.

The chain employs TRBV30 and TRBJ2-7; 12 bases agree with TRBD2. The V and J ends lost 0 bases and 2 bases, in that order; junction bases with no gene match: 5. Germline lookup yields CDR1 GTSNPN and CDR2 SVGIG (reference sequence). The CDR3 loop spans 16 amino acids. The DNA for the CDR3 is TGTGCCTGGAGTGTAGCTTCTAGCGGGGGGGCCTACGAGCAGTACTTC. Residues: CAWSVASSGGAYEQYF.

The chain couples TRBV18 to TRBJ1-3; D remains ambiguous. The germline V gene has CDR1 KGHSH and CDR2 LQKENI. The V gene lost 4 bases and the J gene lost 1 base, with 5 bases spanning the gap. The CDR3 consists of 13 residues. CDR3 sequence: CASSQESGNTIYF. CDR3 nucleotide sequence: TGTGCCAGCTCACAGGAGTCTGGAAACACCATATATTTT.

The chain combines TRBV11-3 with TRBJ2-2, with no clear D. The V and J ends lost 1 base and 2 bases respectively, with 8 bases between them. CDR1 is SGHNT, CDR2 YENEEA, per germline. This CDR3 has 15 amino acids. CDR3 sequence: CASSLGRSNTGELFF. CDR3 in DNA: TGTGCCAGCAGCTTAGGTCGATCAAACACCGGGGAGCTGTTTTTT. The full variable domain, completed using reference TRBV11-3 and TRBJ2-2, is EAGVVQSPRYKIIEKKQPVAFWCNPISGHNTLYWYLQNLGQGPELLIRYENEEAVDDSQLPKDRFSAERLKGVDSTLKIQPAELGDSAVYLCASSLGRSNTGELFFGEGSRLTVL.

This rearrangement joins TRBV6-6 to TRBJ1-5, with 10 bases identical to TRBD1. Germline V gives CDR1 MNHNY, CDR2 SVGAGI (reference sequence). Trimming cost V 6 bases and J 5 bases; bases outside gene matches: 10. The CDR3 length is 16 residues. CDR3 residues: CASRGYGDRGDQPQHF. The CDR3 DNA reads TGTGCCAGCAGGGGATACGGGGACAGGGGAGATCAGCCCCAGCATTTT.

This chain connects TRBV10-3 to TRBJ2-2, with 7 bases lining up with TRBD2. Germline loops: CDR1 ENHRY, CDR2 SYGVKD. After removal of 3 bases from V and 1 base from J, the junction contained 11 bases not matched to a gene. The CDR3 length is 18 residues. CDR3 in DNA: TGTGCCATCAGTGATTTCTCGCAGGGACTACAGAACACCGGGGAGCTGTTTTTT. Protein sequence: CAISDFSQGLQNTGELFF.

Worth noting for this clone: Other DNA sequences in the sample encode the same CDR3. The chain combines TRBV2 with TRBJ2-2; 14 bases align to TRBD2. Looked up from germline, CDR1 is SNHLY and CDR2 is FYNNEI. The CDR3 length is 15 residues. V was clipped by 6 bases and J by 4 bases; unmatched bases: 1. The CDR3, as DNA: TGTGCCAGCAGGGGACTAGCGGGAGTCACCGGGGAGCTGTTTTTT. It codes for CASRGLAGVTGELFF.

DNA of the CDR3: TGTGCCAGCAGCGTGGGACTAGCGGGACCCGATGAGCAGTTCTTC. Translation: CASSVGLAGPDEQFF. The chain couples TRBV7-9 to TRBJ2-1, with 13 bases that match TRBD2. From germline, CDR1 is SEHNR and CDR2 FQNEAQ (reference sequence). There are 15 residues in the CDR3. The V and J ends lost 5 bases and 8 bases, in that order; junction bases with no gene match: 6.